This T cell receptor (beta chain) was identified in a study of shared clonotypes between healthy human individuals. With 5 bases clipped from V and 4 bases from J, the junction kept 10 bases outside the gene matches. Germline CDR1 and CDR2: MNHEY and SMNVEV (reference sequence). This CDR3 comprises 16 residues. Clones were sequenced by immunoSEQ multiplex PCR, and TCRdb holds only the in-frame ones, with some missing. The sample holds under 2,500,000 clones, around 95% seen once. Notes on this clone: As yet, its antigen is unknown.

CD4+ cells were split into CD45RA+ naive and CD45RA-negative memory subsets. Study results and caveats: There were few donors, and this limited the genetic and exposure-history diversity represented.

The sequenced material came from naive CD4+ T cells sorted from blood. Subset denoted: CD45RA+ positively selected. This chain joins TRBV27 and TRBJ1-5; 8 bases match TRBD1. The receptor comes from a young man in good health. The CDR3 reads CASSKGTGGGNQPQHF. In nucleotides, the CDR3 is TGTGCCAGCAGTAAAGGGACAGGAGGGGGTAATCAGCCCCAGCATTTT.